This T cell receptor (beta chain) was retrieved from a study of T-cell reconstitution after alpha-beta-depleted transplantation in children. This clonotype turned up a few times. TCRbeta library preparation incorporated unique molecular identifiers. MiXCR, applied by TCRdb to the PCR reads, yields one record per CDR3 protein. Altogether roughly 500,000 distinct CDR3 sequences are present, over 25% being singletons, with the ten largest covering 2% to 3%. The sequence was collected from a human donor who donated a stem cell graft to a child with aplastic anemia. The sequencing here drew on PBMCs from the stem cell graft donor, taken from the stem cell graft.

CDR3 bases: TGTGCCAGCAGCCCTCTAGGCGGGGGCTACGAGCAGTACTTC. Translated: CASSPLGGGYEQYF. The genes are TRBV9 and TRBJ2-7; 7 nucleotides match TRBD2. V shed 4 bases, J shed 3 bases, and the junction held 7 bases outside the gene matches. In germline, CDR1 is SGDLS, CDR2 YYNGEE. The CDR3 spans 14 residues. Using reference TRBV9 and TRBJ2-7 for the parts outside the CDR3, the full variable domain is DSGVTQTPKHLITATGQRVTLRCSPRSGDLSVYWYQQSLDQGLQFLIQYYNGEERAKGNILERFSAQQFPDLHSELNLSSLELGDSALYFCASSPLGGGYEQYFGPGTRLTVT.